The 22 T cell receptor beta chains presented below share a single source sample, sequenced in a study of blood T cell repertoires in COVID-19. Only in-frame clones appear in the TCRdb table, and some are missing; sequencing was by immunoSEQ multiplex PCR. In the table there are over 150,000 clones, 84% of which are singletons. The specimen was PBMCs or T cells enriched from blood (not recorded which). The receptors were sampled from a middle-aged man who had recovered from COVID-19.

The chain links TRBV12-2 to TRBJ2-7; TRBD2 is the table's D call and was not checked against the DNA. TRBV12-2 is labeled a pseudogene. CDR3 length: 11 residues. The CDR3 loop is CASLRIYEQYF. DNA of the CDR3: TGTGCAAGTCTGAGGATCTACGAGCAGTACTTC.

The chain joins TRBV13 to TRBJ2-7; perhaps TRBD2 as D (5 bases). This CDR3 spans 14 amino acids. Between the trimmed V and J ends, which lost 5 bases and 6 bases, there was a span of 17 bases. Per the germline V gene, CDR1 is PRHDT and CDR2 is FYEKMQ (reference sequence). CDR3 region: CASSPRSGRFEQYF. The CDR3 DNA is TGTGCCAGCAGCCCAAGAAGCGGCAGGTTCGAGCAGTACTTC. The complete variable domain, with remaining parts taken from reference TRBV13 and TRBJ2-7, reads AAGVIQSPRHLIKEKRETATLKCYPIPRHDTVYWYQQGPGQDPQFLISFYEKMQSDKGSIPDRFSAQQFSDYHSELNMSSLELGDSALYFCASSPRSGRFEQYFGPGTRLTVT.

The chain links TRBV10-3 to TRBJ2-1; 15 bases match TRBD2. This CDR3 comprises 13 residues. The V gene's germline CDR1 is ENHRY and CDR2 SYGVKD. The V segment lost 8 bases and the J segment 13 bases; nucleotides outside the gene matches: 6. The chain's CDR3 is CAILRTSGGAQFF. The CDR3 nucleotides read TGTGCCATCCTTAGGACTAGCGGGGGGGCTCAGTTCTTC.

The V call is TRBV10-3, the J call TRBJ1-1, with 8 bases that match TRBD1. CDR3 length: 15 amino acids. J lost 4 bases, V lost 6 bases, and 10 bases had no gene match. Germline V lookup: CDR1 ENHRY, CDR2 SYGVKD. CDR3 residues: CAIRKDRGGFTEAFF. In DNA form, the CDR3 reads TGTGCCATCAGGAAAGACAGGGGAGGTTTCACTGAAGCTTTCTTT.

The chain is built from TRBV10-1 and TRBJ2-7; 13 bases fit TRBD2. The J segment lost 4 bases and the V segment lost 3 bases, leaving 6 bases of the junction unmatched. The germline V gene has CDR1 WNHNN and CDR2 SYGVQD (reference sequence). The CDR3 extends over 16 amino acids. CDR3 protein: CASSDLLAGGFYEQYF. The CDR3 nucleotides are TGCGCCAGCAGTGATTTACTAGCGGGGGGGTTTTACGAGCAGTACTTC.

This chain uses TRBV11-1 with TRBJ2-3, with D unresolved. This CDR3 contains 14 residues. The V gene lost 3 bases and the J gene lost 0 bases, with 7 bases spanning the gap. The germline V gene encodes CDR1 SGHAT and CDR2 FQDESV (reference sequence). The CDR3 DNA reads TGTGCCAGCAGCTTTACAGTTAGCACAGATACGCAGTATTTT. Translation gives CASSFTVSTDTQYF. Variable domain in full (rest from reference TRBV11-1 and TRBJ2-3): EAEVAQSPRYKITEKSQAVAFWCDPISGHATLYWYRQILGQGPELLVQFQDESVVDDSQLPKDRFSAERLKGVDSTLKIQPAELGDSAMYLCASSFTVSTDTQYFGPGTRLTVL.

This chain links TRBV18 with TRBJ1-4; D gene uncertain. CDR3 size: 15 residues. Trimming removed 3 bases from V and 1 base from J, with 9 bases in between. The germline gives CDR1 KGHSH, CDR2 LQKENI. The CDR3 spells CASSPTGGTNEKLFF. The CDR3 nucleotides are TGTGCCAGCTCACCGACCGGAGGAACTAATGAAAAACTGTTTTTT.

The rearrangement joins TRBV2 to TRBJ1-2, with D possibly TRBD1 on 6 matching bases. V lost 7 bases to trimming and J lost 6 bases, with 12 bases between them. CDR1 is SNHLY, CDR2 FYNNEI, per germline. CDR3 length equals 12 residues. CDR3 nucleotides: TGTGCCAGCATGTGGACAGCTCATGGCTACACCTTC. The encoded protein is CASMWTAHGYTF. Full variable domain (outside the CDR3, taken from reference TRBV2 and TRBJ1-2): EPEVTQTPSHQVTQMGQEVILRCVPISNHLYFYWYRQILGQKVEFLVSFYNNEISEKSEIFDDQFSVERPDGSNFTLKIRSTKLEDSAMYFCASMWTAHGYTFGSGTRLTVV.

This chain joins TRBV7-8 and TRBJ2-5, with TRBD2 matching 9 bases. Per the germline V gene, CDR1 is SGHVS and CDR2 is FQNEAQ. The V gene end was trimmed by 1 base and the J gene end by 5 bases; junction bases not matched to a gene: 14. The CDR3 is 18 residues long. The chain's CDR3 is CASSLVAGGPVAFETQYF. CDR3 nucleotides: TGTGCCAGCAGCTTAGTGGCGGGGGGGCCAGTTGCTTTCGAGACCCAGTACTTC.

To note about this clone: One junction end disagrees with the germline gene, perhaps due to a read error. The chain couples TRBV18 to TRBJ2-2; 11 bases are shared with TRBD1. The germline V gene encodes CDR1 KGHSH and CDR2 LQKENI. The CDR3 is 16 amino acids. CDR3: CASSPQDRGRTGELFF. CDR3 bases: TGTGCCAGCTCCCCACAGGACAGGGGGCGAACCGGGGAGCTGTTTTTT. The variable domain in full, with the rest retrieved from reference TRBV18 and TRBJ2-2, is NAGVMQNPRHLVRRRGQEARLRCSPMKGHSHVYWYRQLPEEGLKFMVYLQKENIIDESGMPKERFSAEFPKEGPSILRIQQVVRGDSAAYFCASSPQDRGRTGELFFGEGSRLTVL.

The CDR3 sequence is CASSSQRGDQETQYF. CDR3 DNA sequence: TGCGCCAGCAGCTCCCAGCGGGGGGACCAAGAGACCCAGTACTTC. This sequence joins TRBV5-1 and TRBJ2-5, with 9 bases matching TRBD2. This CDR3 region has 15 residues. The germline V gene has CDR1 SGHRS and CDR2 YFSETQ. V lost 3 bases to trimming and J lost 0 bases; unmatched junction nucleotides: 3.

The chain links TRBV10-3 to TRBJ1-1; 11 bases fit TRBD1. J lost 2 bases, V lost 6 bases, and 5 bases had no gene match. CDR1 ENHRY and CDR2 SYGVKD come from the germline V gene. The CDR3 loop spans 15 amino acids. CDR3 sequence (DNA): TGTGCCATCAGGCCGGACAGGGGGCGTAACACTGAAGCTTTCTTT. Translating it yields CAIRPDRGRNTEAFF.

The chain has TRBV14 and TRBJ2-7; D is perhaps TRBD2 (5 bases). CDR3 length equals 15 residues. Germline CDR1 is SGHDN and CDR2 is FVKESK. V lost 0 bases and J lost 0, with 9 bases in between. The CDR3 reads CASSQDYGVSYEQYF. The CDR3 DNA follows: TGTGCCAGCAGCCAAGATTACGGGGTCTCCTACGAGCAGTACTTC.

The V call is TRBV5-1, the J call TRBJ1-1; no clear D. Deletions cut 2 bases from V and 1 base from J, with 6 bases between. CDR1 is SGHRS, CDR2 YFSETQ, per germline. This CDR3 spans 13 amino acids. The CDR3 DNA is TGCGCCAGCAGCTTCCCCCAGAACACTGAAGCTTTCTTT. Its protein product is CASSFPQNTEAFF.

The chain joins TRBV12-3 or TRBV12-4 to TRBJ2-5; 7 nucleotides match TRBD2. With 6 bases clipped from V and 4 bases from J, the junction kept 5 bases outside the gene matches. The CDR3 loop spans 13 amino acids. The CDR3 DNA reads as TGTGCCAGCAGGCTTAGCGGGTTAGAGACCCAGTACTTC. Amino acid sequence: CASRLSGLETQYF.

This sequence joins TRBV5-1 and TRBJ2-1, with TRBD2 matching over 8 bases. The CDR3 loop spans 16 amino acids. The V gene's germline CDR1 is SGHRS and CDR2 YFSETQ. With V trimmed by 0 bases and J by 3 bases, 5 bases remained unmatched. The CDR3 spells CASSLVVAGNYNEQFF. The CDR3 nucleotides read TGCGCCAGCAGCTTGGTGGTAGCGGGGAACTACAATGAGCAGTTCTTC.

This chain joins TRBV5-4 and TRBJ2-5; D is possibly TRBD2 (6 bases). This CDR3 has 13 amino acids. V lost 10 bases to trimming and J lost 2 bases, with 15 bases between them. The germline gives CDR1 SGHNT, CDR2 YYREEE (reference sequence). CDR3 sequence (DNA): TGTGCCCATGGGGGGTCTCAGCAAGAGACCCAGTACTTC. This codes for CAHGGSQQETQYF.

V is TRBV19 and J is TRBJ2-1; 8 bases align to TRBD1. Trimming at V came to 5 bases and at J to 7 bases, leaving 7 bases not matched to a gene. CDR3 length equals 14 residues. CDR1 and CDR2 (germline): LNHDA, SQIVND (reference sequence). The CDR3 loop is CASSSGQVNNEQFF. DNA of the CDR3: TGTGCCAGTAGTTCGGGACAGGTGAATAATGAGCAGTTCTTC. Together with reference TRBV19 and TRBJ2-1, the CDR3 gives the full variable domain: DGGITQSPKYLFRKEGQNVTLSCEQNLNHDAMYWYRQDPGQGLRLIYYSQIVNDFQKGDIAEGYSVSREKKESFPLTVTSAQKNPTAFYLCASSSGQVNNEQFFGPGTRLTVL.

The chain couples TRBV5-5 to TRBJ2-4; tentatively, D is TRBD2 (5 bases). V lost 4 bases and J lost 0, with 5 bases in between. The CDR3 is made up of 13 amino acids. Germline V CDR1 and CDR2: SGHKS, YYEKEE (reference sequence). The CDR3 sequence is CASSGLAKNIQYF. The CDR3 coding sequence is TGTGCCAGCAGCGGACTAGCCAAAAACATTCAGTACTTC.

There are a few counts of this clone. The V call is TRBV9, the J call TRBJ1-3; TRBD1 might be the D (5 bases). Trimming left V 4 bases short and J 8 bases short, with 10 bases between. This CDR3 spans 12 amino acids. Per germline, CDR1 SGDLS and CDR2 YYNGEE. CDR3 amino acids: CASSYLGDTIYF. The CDR3 coding sequence is TGTGCCAGCAGCTATCTAGGGGACACCATATATTTT.

The rearrangement links TRBV4-3 to TRBJ1-4; D gene uncertain. Trimming took 0 bases from V and 13 from J, leaving 12 bases between them. The length of the CDR3 is 13 residues. Per germline, CDR1 LGHNA and CDR2 YSLEER. The DNA for the CDR3 is TGCGCCAGCAGCCAAGATCTGGGAGTTGGACTGTTTTTT. It encodes CASSQDLGVGLFF.

The chain couples TRBV5-1 to TRBJ1-2, with 7 bases identical to TRBD1. V lost 4 bases and J lost 4; bases outside the gene matches: 7. In germline, CDR1 is SGHRS, CDR2 YFSETQ. The CDR3 runs 14 residues. CDR3 in amino acids: CASSPRDSIYGYTF. Here the CDR3 DNA reads TGCGCCAGCAGCCCCCGGGACAGTATCTATGGCTACACCTTC.